What follows are 24 T cell receptor beta chains derived from one specimen sequenced in a study of shared clonotypes between healthy human individuals. CD45RO-negative, CCR7-selected cells formed the naive CD8 fraction, which excluded terminally differentiated effector memory CD45RA+ cells. Method: immunoSEQ multiplex PCR; TCRdb's copy keeps in-frame clones and lacks some. The sample has roughly 2,000,000 clones, about 94% seen once; the top ten hold more than 0.9%. The source material was naive CD8+ T cells sorted from blood. The source is a man aged 18 to 30 in good health.

Notes on this clone: Distinct nucleotide sequences in the sample also encode this CDR3. The rearrangement joins TRBV27 to TRBJ2-7, with D uncertain. The CDR3 sequence is 13 residues long. Trimming pared 2 bases from V and 3 bases from J, leaving 8 bases between. Per germline, CDR1 MNHEY and CDR2 SMNVEV (reference sequence). The chain's CDR3 is CASSLTGSYEQYF. The CDR3, as DNA: TGTGCCAGCAGTTTAACTGGCAGCTACGAGCAGTACTTC.

Concerning this clone itself: The identical CDR3 is also encoded by other nucleotide sequences in the sample. The DNA for the CDR3 is TGTGCCAGCAGTTACTCCCTCTACAATGAGCAGTTCTTC. Translation gives CASSYSLYNEQFF. The chain is built from TRBV6-5 and TRBJ2-1; D uncertain. Trimming removed 0 bases from V and 3 bases from J, with 3 bases in between. CDR1 MNHEY and CDR2 SVGAGI come from the germline V gene. The CDR3 runs to 13 residues.

This chain uses TRBV23-1 with TRBJ2-2; D assignment may be TRBD1 or TRBD2 (5 bases each). TRBV23-1 is an ORF, and what it does is uncertain. Trimming removed 3 bases from V and 0 bases from J, with 17 bases in between. The CDR3 extends over 18 amino acids. CDR3 in DNA: TGCGCCAGCAGTCATGGGGGACGCGGCCGTTCGAACACCGGGGAGCTGTTTTTT. This translates into CASSHGGRGRSNTGELFF.

The rearrangement links TRBV7-9 to TRBJ2-7, with 7 bases fitting TRBD1. In germline, CDR1 is SEHNR, CDR2 FQNEAQ (reference sequence). The junction had 11 bases not matched to a gene; V was cut back by 1 base and J by 2 bases. CDR3 length equals 17 residues. The CDR3 region is CASSLGVLGQGAYEQYF. CDR3 in DNA: TGTGCCAGCAGCTTAGGTGTTCTGGGTCAGGGGGCCTACGAGCAGTACTTC.

The CDR3 region has the DNA TGTGCCTGGAGTAGGGTCGCGAACACTGAAGCTTTCTTT. Its protein product is CAWSRVANTEAFF. The rearrangement uses TRBV30 and TRBJ1-1; D not resolved. This CDR3 is 13 amino acids long. Germline loops: CDR1 GTSNPN, CDR2 SVGIG (reference sequence). Trimming pared 2 bases from V and 1 base from J, leaving 8 bases between.

V and J are TRBV5-6 and TRBJ1-1, with D possibly being TRBD1 (6 bases). The length of the CDR3 is 15 residues. Germline V gives CDR1 SGHDT, CDR2 YYEEEE. Trimming cost V 4 bases and J 3 bases, with 16 bases left between them. The CDR3 coding sequence is TGTGCCAGCAGCGGGATTAAGGAGGGGGACACTGAAGCTTTCTTT. As protein: CASSGIKEGDTEAFF.

The V gene is TRBV6-5, the J gene TRBJ2-7; D possibly corresponds to TRBD1 (5 bases). CDR3 length: 13 amino acids. V lost 5 bases and J lost 3, with 11 bases in between. The germline gives CDR1 MNHEY, CDR2 SVGAGI. The CDR3 region is CASSTATGYEQYF. DNA for the CDR3: TGTGCCAGCAGTACAGCTACAGGCTACGAGCAGTACTTC.

The chain recombines TRBV5-4 with TRBJ2-7; D not resolved. The CDR3 runs 12 residues. Per germline, CDR1 SGHNT and CDR2 YYREEE (reference sequence). With 1 base removed from V and 5 bases from J, the gap between germline ends came to 7 bases. The CDR3 spells CASSLLGNEQYF. In DNA form, the CDR3 reads TGTGCCAGCAGCTTGTTGGGAAACGAGCAGTACTTC.

J is TRBJ1-4 and V is TRBV4-3, with D perhaps matching TRBD1 (6 bases). The V end was cut by 4 bases, the J end by 5 bases, with 17 bases between. Germline CDR1 and CDR2: LGHNA and YSLEER. This CDR3 contains 16 residues. The CDR3 region is CASSREGDTGNEKLFF. DNA for the CDR3: TGCGCCAGCAGCCGCGAGGGGGACACCGGGAATGAAAAACTGTTTTTT.

The gene calls are TRBV19 and TRBJ1-1, with D maybe TRBD1 (5 bases). V dropped 3 bases and J dropped 3 bases, with 8 bases sitting between them. Germline loops: CDR1 LNHDA, CDR2 SQIVND (reference sequence). There are 13 residues in the CDR3. Written as DNA, the CDR3 is TGTGCCAGTAGTATGCAGGGTTACACTGAAGCTTTCTTT. It codes for CASSMQGYTEAFF. Drawing the rest from reference TRBV19 and TRBJ1-1, the complete variable domain is DGGITQSPKYLFRKEGQNVTLSCEQNLNHDAMYWYRQDPGQGLRLIYYSQIVNDFQKGDIAEGYSVSREKKESFPLTVTSAQKNPTAFYLCASSMQGYTEAFFGQGTRLTVV.

This chain links TRBV5-5 with TRBJ1-6, with TRBD1 identical over 8 bases. Germline loops: CDR1 SGHKS, CDR2 YYEKEE (reference sequence). J gave up 6 bases and V 8 bases, and 10 bases lay outside the gene matches. There are 15 residues in the CDR3. Here the CDR3 DNA reads TGTGCCAGGATCCCCGGACAGGGCCTTAATTCACCCCTCCACTTT. Its translation: CARIPGQGLNSPLHF.

The gene calls are TRBV7-6 and TRBJ2-2; D perhaps matches TRBD2 (6 bases). Germline values: CDR1 SGHVS, CDR2 FNYEAQ. Trimming stripped 4 bases from V and 7 bases from J, with 16 bases between. The CDR3 has 15 amino acids. The CDR3 DNA follows: TGTGCCAGCAGCTCCGGGACCTCCGGGGGCGGGGAGCTGTTTTTT. It encodes CASSSGTSGGGELFF.

The CDR3 DNA sequence: TGCGCCAGCAGCTTGGTACAGACATCCTACGAGCAGTACTTC. It is translated as CASSLVQTSYEQYF. The chain has TRBV5-1 and TRBJ2-7; the D is unclear. The CDR3 consists of 14 residues. From germline, CDR1 is SGHRS and CDR2 YFSETQ. Trimming removed 0 bases at V and 1 base at J, with 8 bases between.

The count of this clone is one. This sample includes further DNA sequences coding for the same CDR3. CDR3 nucleotide sequence: TGTGCCAGCAGCGTAGGGGGGCAGACTGAAGCTTTCTTT. Translation gives CASSVGGQTEAFF. The gene calls are TRBV9 and TRBJ1-1, with TRBD1 as a possible D gene (6 bases). Germline CDR1 and CDR2: SGDLS and YYNGEE. This CDR3 is 13 amino acids long. Deletions cut 0 bases from V and 5 bases from J, with 8 bases between. Together with reference TRBV9 and TRBJ1-1, the CDR3 gives the full variable domain: DSGVTQTPKHLITATGQRVTLRCSPRSGDLSVYWYQQSLDQGLQFLIQYYNGEERAKGNILERFSAQQFPDLHSELNLSSLELGDSALYFCASSVGGQTEAFFGQGTRLTVV.

The chain links TRBV11-2 to TRBJ1-2; TRBD1 matches at 9 bases. The CDR3 is 15 residues long. V lost 5 bases, J lost 3 bases, and 7 bases stayed unmatched. Germline loops: CDR1 SGHAT, CDR2 FQNNGV. CDR3 coding DNA: TGTGCCAGCAGCATTTGGACAGGGGCGGACTATGGCTACACCTTC. Protein product: CASSIWTGADYGYTF.

As concerns this clone: This specimen includes other DNA sequences encoding the same CDR3. The rearrangement joins TRBV9 to TRBJ2-7; TRBD1 matches at 9 bases. V gave up 2 bases and J gave up 2 bases; unmatched junction bases: 2. The CDR3 totals 14 residues. The germline V gene has CDR1 SGDLS and CDR2 YYNGEE. The CDR3 protein is CASSVGQGTYEQYF. The CDR3 DNA reads as TGTGCCAGCAGCGTCGGACAGGGGACCTACGAGCAGTACTTC. The entire variable domain, with the rest obtained from reference TRBV9 and TRBJ2-7, is as follows: DSGVTQTPKHLITATGQRVTLRCSPRSGDLSVYWYQQSLDQGLQFLIQYYNGEERAKGNILERFSAQQFPDLHSELNLSSLELGDSALYFCASSVGQGTYEQYFGPGTRLTVT.

This chain joins TRBV6-6 and TRBJ2-5, with TRBD1 identical over 9 bases. The end of the DNA fits TRBJ2-7 better, so the J call may be wrong. Germline lookup yields CDR1 MNHNY and CDR2 SVGAGI (reference sequence). The CDR3 contains 15 residues. The CDR3 nucleotides are TGTGCCAGCAGTTACCCAGACAGGGGGTCCGACGAGCAGTACTTC. This translates into CASSYPDRGSDEQYF.

Comment on this clone: Different DNA sequences within this sample yield the same CDR3. This chain joins TRBV29-1 and TRBJ2-1; D remains unclear. This CDR3 region has 12 residues. The germline V gene has CDR1 SQVTM and CDR2 ANQGSEA. V dropped 5 bases and J dropped 3 bases, with 8 bases sitting between them. DNA for the CDR3: TGCAGCGTTCGAGGCTACTACAATGAGCAGTTCTTC. Translation gives CSVRGYYNEQFF.

This clone has just one count. This chain joins TRBV6-1 and TRBJ1-3; unclear D gene. The germline V gene has CDR1 MNHNS and CDR2 SASEGT. The V gene lost 3 bases and the J gene lost 2 bases, with 11 bases spanning the gap. This CDR3 has 15 residues. The DNA of the CDR3 is TGTGCCAGCAGTGAGTTGGGATACGCTGGAAACACCATATATTTT. This codes for CASSELGYAGNTIYF.

The chain has TRBV30 and TRBJ2-7; 9 nucleotides line up with TRBD1. V lost 1 base to trimming and J lost 7 bases; unmatched junction nucleotides: 11. Germline V CDR1 and CDR2: GTSNPN, SVGIG (reference sequence). This CDR3 is built from 15 residues. In DNA, the CDR3 is TGTGCCTGGAGTGCCGGACAGGGGTTCAAGCGAGAGCAGTACTTC. This sequence encodes CAWSAGQGFKREQYF.

This CDR3 is CAKTQQGNIDTQYF. Here the CDR3 DNA reads TGTGCAAAGACGCAACAGGGAAACATCGATACGCAGTATTTT. This chain links TRBV30 with TRBJ2-3; possible D gene TRBD1, 6 bases. Germline V gene sequence: CDR1 GTSNPN, CDR2 SVGIG (reference sequence). The CDR3 contains 14 residues.

Details on this clone: Other nucleotide sequences from this sample produce the same CDR3. The gene calls are TRBV5-4 and TRBJ2-5; possible D gene TRBD2, 6 bases. Germline-derived CDR1 and CDR2 are SGHNT and YYREEE (reference sequence). There are 13 residues in the CDR3. V gave up 0 bases and J gave up 5 bases, with 8 bases separating them. For the CDR3, the DNA is TGTGCCAGCAGCTTGGTGGAGGGGGAGACCCAGTACTTC. It codes for CASSLVEGETQYF.

The chain carries TRBV29-1 and TRBJ2-7; maybe TRBD2 (6 bases). The CDR3 runs to 14 residues. Between the trimmed V and J ends, which lost 6 bases and 1 base, there was a span of 16 bases. Germline V gene data show CDR1 as SQVTM and CDR2 as ANQGSEA. The CDR3 is CSVIPGLASYEQYF. In nucleotides, the CDR3 is TGCAGCGTGATCCCGGGACTTGCATCCTACGAGCAGTACTTC.

In this sample, this clone turned up once. This chain connects TRBV7-8 to TRBJ2-5; the D gene could be TRBD1 or TRBD2 (5 bases each). Per germline, CDR1 SGHVS and CDR2 FQNEAQ. With 2 bases removed from V and 4 bases from J, the gap between germline ends came to 14 bases. This CDR3 comprises 15 residues. This CDR3 is CASSLRIGDGETQYF. CDR3 bases: TGTGCCAGCAGCTTACGGATAGGGGACGGAGAGACCCAGTACTTC.